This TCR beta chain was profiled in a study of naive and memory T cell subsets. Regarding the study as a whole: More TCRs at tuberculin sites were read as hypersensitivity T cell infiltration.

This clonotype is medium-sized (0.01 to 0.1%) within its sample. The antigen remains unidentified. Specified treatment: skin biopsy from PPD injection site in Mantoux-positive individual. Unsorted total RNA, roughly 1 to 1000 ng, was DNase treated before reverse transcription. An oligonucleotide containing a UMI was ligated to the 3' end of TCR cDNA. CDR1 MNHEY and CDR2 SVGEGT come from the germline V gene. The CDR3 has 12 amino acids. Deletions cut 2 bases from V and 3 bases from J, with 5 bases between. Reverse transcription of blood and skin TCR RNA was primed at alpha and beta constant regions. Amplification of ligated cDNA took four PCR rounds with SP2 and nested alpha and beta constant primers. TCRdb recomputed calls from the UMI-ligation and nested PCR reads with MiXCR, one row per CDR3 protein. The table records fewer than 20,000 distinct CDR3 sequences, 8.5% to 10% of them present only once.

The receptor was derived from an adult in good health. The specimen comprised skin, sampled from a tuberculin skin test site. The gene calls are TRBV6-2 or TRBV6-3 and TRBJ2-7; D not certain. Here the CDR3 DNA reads TGTGCCAGCAGTTACCCCCTCTACGAGCAGTACTTC. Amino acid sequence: CASSYPLYEQYF.